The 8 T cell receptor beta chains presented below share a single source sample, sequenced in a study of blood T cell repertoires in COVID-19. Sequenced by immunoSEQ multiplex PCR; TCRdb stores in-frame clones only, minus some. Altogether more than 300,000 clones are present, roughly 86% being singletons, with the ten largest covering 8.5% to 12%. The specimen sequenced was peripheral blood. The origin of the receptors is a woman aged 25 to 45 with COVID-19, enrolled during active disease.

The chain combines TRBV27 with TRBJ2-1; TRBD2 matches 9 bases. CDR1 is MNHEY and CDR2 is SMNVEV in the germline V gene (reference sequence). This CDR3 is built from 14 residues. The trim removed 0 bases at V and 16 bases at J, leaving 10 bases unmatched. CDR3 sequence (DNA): TGTGCCAGCAGTTTATCGAGGCTAGCGGGACTTACATTCTTC. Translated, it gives CASSLSRLAGLTFF.

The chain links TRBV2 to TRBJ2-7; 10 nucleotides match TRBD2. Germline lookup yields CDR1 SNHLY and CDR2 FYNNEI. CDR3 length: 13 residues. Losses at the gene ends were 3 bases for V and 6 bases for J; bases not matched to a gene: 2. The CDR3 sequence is CASSEASGGEQYF. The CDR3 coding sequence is TGTGCCAGCAGTGAGGCTAGCGGGGGCGAGCAGTACTTC.

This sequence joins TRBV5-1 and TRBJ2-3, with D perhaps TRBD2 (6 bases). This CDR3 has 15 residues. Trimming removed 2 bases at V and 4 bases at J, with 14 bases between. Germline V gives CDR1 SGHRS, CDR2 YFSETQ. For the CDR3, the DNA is TGCGCCAGCAGCTTTCCCGGGAGAGGGGCAGATACGCAGTATTTT. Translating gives CASSFPGRGADTQYF.

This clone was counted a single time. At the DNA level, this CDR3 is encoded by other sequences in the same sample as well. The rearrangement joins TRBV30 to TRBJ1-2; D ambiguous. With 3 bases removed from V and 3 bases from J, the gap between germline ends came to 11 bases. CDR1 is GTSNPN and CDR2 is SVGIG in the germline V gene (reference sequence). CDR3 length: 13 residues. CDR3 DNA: TGTGCCTGGAGCGGAGGGAGGGACTATGGCTACACCTTC. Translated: CAWSGGRDYGYTF.

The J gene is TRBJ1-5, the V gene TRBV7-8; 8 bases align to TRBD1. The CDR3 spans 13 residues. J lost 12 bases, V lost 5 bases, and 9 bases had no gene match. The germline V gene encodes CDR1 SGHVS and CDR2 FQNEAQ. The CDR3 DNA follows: TGTGCCAGCAGCCTACTCCGGGACAGGCACCAGCATTTT. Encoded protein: CASSLLRDRHQHF.

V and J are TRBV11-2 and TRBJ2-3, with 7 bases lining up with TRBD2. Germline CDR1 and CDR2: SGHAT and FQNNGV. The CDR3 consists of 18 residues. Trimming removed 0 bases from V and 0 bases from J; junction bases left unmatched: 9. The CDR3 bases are TGTGCCAGCAGCTTAGATCTACGGGGTAGCGGGAGCACAGATACGCAGTATTTT. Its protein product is CASSLDLRGSGSTDTQYF.

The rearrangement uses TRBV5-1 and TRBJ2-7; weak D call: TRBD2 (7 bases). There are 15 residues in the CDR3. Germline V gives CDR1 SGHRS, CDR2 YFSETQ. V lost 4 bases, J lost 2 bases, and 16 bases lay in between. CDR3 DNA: TGCGCCAGCAGCCAGGGGAGGGGAGACACCTACGAGCAGTACTTC. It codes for CASSQGRGDTYEQYF.

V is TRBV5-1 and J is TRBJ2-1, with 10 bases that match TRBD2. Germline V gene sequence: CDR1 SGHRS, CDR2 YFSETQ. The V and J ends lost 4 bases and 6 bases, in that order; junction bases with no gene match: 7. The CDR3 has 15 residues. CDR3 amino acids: CASSPGVAGGNEQFF. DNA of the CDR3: TGCGCCAGCAGCCCCGGAGTAGCGGGAGGCAATGAGCAGTTCTTC.